This record concerns one T cell receptor (beta chain) sequence. Its antigen is undetermined. Using immunoSEQ multiplex PCR, the repertoire was profiled, and TCRdb retains in-frame clones only, with some absent. Here the sample spans under 80,000 clones, around nine tenths being singletons. This record comes from a study of OX40 agonist ivuxolimab in advanced cancers. The overall study: Two cutaneous melanoma patients and one hepatocellular carcinoma patient, three in all, had partial responses.

Study-level findings and limits: CD8+ T cells were the subset that, on average, had more expanded clones than CD4+. Dosing at 0.1 to 3.0 mg/kg was accompanied by clonal expansion of CD4+ and CD8+ blood T cells by week 6.

Baseline was the first blood sampling point, followed by cycle 4 day 1 and cycle 7 day 1. The CDR3 runs 15 residues. Germline V lookup: CDR1 MNHEY, CDR2 SVGAGI. Between the trimmed V and J ends, which lost 2 bases and 4 bases, there was a span of 14 bases. The chain employs TRBV6-5 and TRBJ2-5, with a tentative D call TRBD2 (7 bases). The sequencing here drew on CD4+ or CD8+ T cells sorted from blood, taken in a trial of the OX40 agonist ivuxolimab. The sequence derives from an adult with an advanced solid tumor such as melanoma, head and neck, liver or kidney cancer. CDR3 nucleotides: TGTGCCAGCAGTTACGGCGGGGGCCGGGTAGAGACCCAGTACTTC. Its translation is CASSYGGGRVETQYF.